A single sample is the source of the 3 T cell receptor beta chains below, sequenced in a study of T-cell reconstitution after alpha-beta-depleted transplantation in children. The authors prepared the TCRbeta library with unique molecular identifiers. In TCRdb, the PCR reads were re-called with MiXCR into one record per CDR3 protein. Altogether about 200,000 distinct CDR3 sequences are present, roughly 6.3% being singletons, with the ten largest covering about 5%. Sequencing used PBMCs, obtained before TCRalphabeta/CD19-depleted stem cell transplant. The receptors shown here come from a girl less than two years old with combined immunodeficiency, due to receive a stem cell transplant.

As for this clonotype: Being one base from a much bigger clone, this may be a read error. This chain links TRBV20-1 with TRBJ1-1, with D uncertain. CDR3 length equals 13 residues. V shed 3 bases and J shed 6 bases, with 14 bases lying between them. Germline V gives CDR1 DFQATT, CDR2 SNEGSKA (reference sequence). CDR3 protein: CSARKSVRAEAFF. CDR3 nucleotide sequence: TGCAGTGCTAGGAAATCCGTTCGGGCTGAAGCTTTCTTT.

This clonotype was observed many times. This chain links TRBV2 with TRBJ2-7, with TRBD2 matching 13 bases. V lost 3 bases, J lost 7 bases, and 6 bases stayed unmatched. Germline V CDR1 and CDR2: SNHLY, FYNNEI. There are 15 residues in the CDR3. The CDR3 sequence is CASSEQGLAGMEQYF. The CDR3 DNA is TGTGCCAGCAGTGAGCAGGGACTAGCGGGAATGGAGCAGTACTTC.

This clonotype appeared many times. The J gene is TRBJ1-5, the V gene TRBV4-2; D is unclear. CDR3 size: 13 residues. V was trimmed by 1 base and J by 5 bases, leaving 6 bases between them. Germline lookup yields CDR1 LGHNA and CDR2 YNFKEQ. CDR3 sequence: CASSQVEDQPQHF. Here the CDR3 DNA reads TGTGCCAGCAGCCAAGTGGAGGATCAGCCCCAGCATTTT.